Presented here are 32 T cell receptor beta chains from one specimen sequenced in a study of cytomegalovirus exposure and HLA in healthy donors. The primer mix had 60 Vbeta and 13 Jbeta primers. Produced via immunoSEQ multiplex PCR; TCRdb's table is partial and in-frame only. The sample has 70,000 to 90,000 clones, just over 70% seen once. The sample consisted of PBMCs. The receptors were sampled from a man aged 60 to 69 in good health and CMV-seropositive.

This clone was seen once. The V gene is TRBV5-6, the J gene TRBJ2-7; possible D gene TRBD2, 5 bases. The germline gives CDR1 SGHDT, CDR2 YYEEEE. The CDR3 is 15 amino acids. The V and J ends lost 4 bases and 2 bases respectively, with 16 bases between them. The CDR3 DNA sequence: TGTGCCAGCAGCCCTGGTGCACTAGTGACCTACGAGCAGTACTTC. This codes for CASSPGALVTYEQYF.

The chain couples TRBV5-1 to TRBJ1-1; 7 positions match TRBD1. The CDR3 has 16 amino acids. In germline, CDR1 is SGHRS, CDR2 YFSETQ. V was clipped by 2 bases and J by 0 bases; unmatched bases: 7. CDR3 sequence: CASSLGTATLNTEAFF. CDR3 sequence (DNA): TGCGCCAGCAGCTTAGGGACAGCTACTTTGAACACTGAAGCTTTCTTT. Combining the CDR3 with reference TRBV5-1 and TRBJ1-1 gives the whole variable domain KAGVTQTPRYLIKTRGQQVTLSCSPISGHRSVSWYQQTPGQGLQFLFEYFSETQRNKGNFPGRFSGRQFSNSRSEMNVSTLELGDSALYLCASSLGTATLNTEAFFGQGTRLTVV.

This clone was detected only a few times. The chain links TRBV25-1 to TRBJ2-3; TRBD2 might be the D (5 bases). This CDR3 region has 15 residues. Germline CDR1 is MGHDK and CDR2 is SYGVNS. The V end lost 1 base, the J end lost 4 bases, and 12 bases lay between the germline ends. CDR3: CASSEFGLAADTQYF. DNA for the CDR3: TGTGCCAGCAGTGAATTCGGGCTAGCAGCAGATACGCAGTATTTT. Together with reference TRBV25-1 and TRBJ2-3, the CDR3 gives the full variable domain: EADIYQTPRYLVIGTGKKITLECSQTMGHDKMYWYQQDPGMELHLIHYSYGVNSTEKGDLSSESTVSRIRTEHFPLTLESARPSHTSQYLCASSEFGLAADTQYFGPGTRLTVL.

V gene TRBV7-2 combines with J gene TRBJ1-4; 9 bases match TRBD1. Germline assignment: CDR1 SGHTA and CDR2 FQGNSA. There are 12 residues in the CDR3. J lost 12 bases, V lost 4 bases, and 3 bases had no gene match. Written as DNA, the CDR3 is TGTGCCAGCAGCTCGTGGGACAGGGAACTGTTTTTT. This translates into CASSSWDRELFF.

The sample holds a few counts of this clone. The DNA for the CDR3 is TGTGCCAGCAGCTTCGGTAGTGAAGCTTTCTTT. Translating gives CASSFGSEAFF. V and J are TRBV7-9 and TRBJ1-1; no clear D. Germline assignment: CDR1 SEHNR and CDR2 FQNEAQ (reference sequence). This CDR3 contains 11 residues. The germline V and J ends were trimmed by 3 bases and 7 bases, with 6 bases remaining between them.

The chain has TRBV30 and TRBJ1-1; TRBD1 matches at 7 bases. Germline trimming cut 4 bases from V and 7 bases from J; bases unmatched to any gene: 9. The CDR3 contains 13 residues. In germline, CDR1 is GTSNPN, CDR2 SVGIG (reference sequence). In nucleotides, the CDR3 is TGTGCCTGGAATTACGGGACAGAAAATGAAGCTTTCTTT. Translated, it gives CAWNYGTENEAFF.

In its sample, this clone was seen a few times. V is TRBV11-2 and J is TRBJ2-2; no definite D call. Trimming took 3 bases from V and 4 from J, leaving 9 bases between them. Germline V lookup: CDR1 SGHAT, CDR2 FQNNGV. The CDR3 is 14 amino acids. In DNA, the CDR3 is TGTGCCAGCAGCTTTTCAGAGGCCACCGGGGAGCTGTTTTTT. Translated, it gives CASSFSEATGELFF.

This clone was observed a handful of times. J is TRBJ2-5 and V is TRBV21-1; the table's D call, TRBD2, was not checked against the DNA. TRBV21-1 is labeled a pseudogene. The CDR3 runs 13 residues. DNA of the CDR3: TGTGCCAGCAGCAAACCGGGAGAAGAGACCCAGTACTTC. Translation: CASSKPGEETQYF.

The sample holds a few counts of this clone. The chain joins TRBV5-1 to TRBJ2-5; 8 bases line up with TRBD2. CDR1 SGHRS and CDR2 YFSETQ come from the germline V gene. The CDR3 extends over 16 amino acids. V trimming: 2 bases; J trimming: 2 bases; junction bases outside the gene matches: 8. The CDR3 spells CASSFGNGGGQETQYF. Here the CDR3 DNA reads TGCGCCAGCAGCTTCGGGAACGGGGGGGGACAAGAGACCCAGTACTTC.

This clone was seen once. The chain joins TRBV9 to TRBJ2-6, with TRBD2 matching over 7 bases. V trimming: 4 bases; J trimming: 2 bases; junction bases outside the gene matches: 6. There are 16 residues in the CDR3. The germline V gene has CDR1 SGDLS and CDR2 YYNGEE. The DNA for the CDR3 is TGTGCCAGCAGCCCGAGGGGAGGGGCTGGGGCCAACGTCCTGACTTTC. This sequence encodes CASSPRGGAGANVLTF. Using reference TRBV9 and TRBJ2-6 for the parts outside the CDR3, the full variable domain is DSGVTQTPKHLITATGQRVTLRCSPRSGDLSVYWYQQSLDQGLQFLIQYYNGEERAKGNILERFSAQQFPDLHSELNLSSLELGDSALYFCASSPRGGAGANVLTFGAGSRLTVL.

The rearrangement uses TRBV28 and TRBJ1-2, with D maybe TRBD1 (6 bases). Germline V gene lookup returns CDR1 MDHEN and CDR2 SYDVKM. The CDR3 is 14 residues long. V lost 6 bases and J 4 bases, leaving 15 bases between the germline ends. The CDR3 DNA is TGTGCCAGCAGGGGGCAGGGGAAATCCTATGGCTACACCTTC. Protein: CASRGQGKSYGYTF.

J is TRBJ2-5 and V is TRBV5-1, with D hard to call. The better agreement between TRBJ2-7 and the DNA end casts doubt on the J call. Germline lookup yields CDR1 SGHRS and CDR2 YFSETQ. CDR3 size: 13 residues. The CDR3 DNA reads TGCGCCAGCAGCTTGGGCAACAACTACGAGCAGTACTTC. It encodes CASSLGNNYEQYF.

The chain links TRBV5-1 to TRBJ1-4, with 7 bases matching TRBD1. Unmatched junction bases numbered 10, after V lost 3 bases and J lost 8 bases. Germline V gene sequence: CDR1 SGHRS, CDR2 YFSETQ. This CDR3 contains 15 residues. The CDR3 DNA follows: TGCGCCAGCAGCTGGAACAGGGGAGGCGGCGAAAAACTGTTTTTT. Translated, it gives CASSWNRGGGEKLFF.

This clone was observed a single time. This chain connects TRBV7-2 to TRBJ1-6; D possibly corresponds to TRBD1 (5 bases). The CDR3 loop spans 14 amino acids. Germline V CDR1 and CDR2: SGHTA, FQGNSA. The germline V and J ends were trimmed by 1 base and 10 bases, with 11 bases remaining between them. CDR3 DNA sequence: TGTGCCAGCAGCTTAGGGCAGGGCTACTCACCCCTCCACTTT. It specifies CASSLGQGYSPLHF.

The sample holds a few counts of this clone. Germline is not matched at one junction end, which may reflect a read error. The J gene is TRBJ2-5, the V gene TRBV7-9; 8 bases agree with TRBD2. The germline V gene has CDR1 SEHNR and CDR2 FQNEAQ (reference sequence). The CDR3 is 14 amino acids. The CDR3 sequence: CASSSGTRQEAQYF. DNA for the CDR3: TGTGCCAGCAGCTCGGGGACTAGGCAAGAGGCCCAGTACTTC.

This chain links TRBV7-9 with TRBJ1-3; tentatively, D is TRBD1 (6 bases). V gave up 4 bases and J gave up 0 bases, with 16 bases separating them. Germline V gene lookup returns CDR1 SEHNR and CDR2 FQNEAQ (reference sequence). This CDR3 has 17 amino acids. CDR3 DNA sequence: TGTGCCAGCAGCTGGCCGACAGGAGATCGCTCTGGAAACACCATATATTTT. This codes for CASSWPTGDRSGNTIYF. The full variable domain, its missing parts supplied by reference TRBV7-9 and TRBJ1-3, is DTGVSQNPRHKITKRGQNVTFRCDPISEHNRLYWYRQTLGQGPEFLTYFQNEAQLEKSRLLSDRFSAERPKGSFSTLEIQRTEQGDSAMYLCASSWPTGDRSGNTIYFGEGSWLTVV.

This clone was found a few times. This chain uses TRBV7-2 with TRBJ2-1; D gene ambiguous. Germline V gene lookup returns CDR1 SGHTA and CDR2 FQGNSA. This CDR3 has 13 residues. V lost 3 bases, J lost 12 bases, and 15 bases lay in between. CDR3 region: CASSLPPRSWQFF. Here the CDR3 DNA reads TGTGCCAGCAGCTTGCCCCCTAGGAGTTGGCAGTTCTTC.

This clone showed up just once. V and J are TRBV19 and TRBJ1-4, with 7 bases lining up with TRBD1. The CDR3 extends over 14 amino acids. Looked up from germline, CDR1 is LNHDA and CDR2 is SQIVND (reference sequence). V shed 3 bases and J 3 bases; nucleotides not matched to a gene: 1. CDR3 nucleotide sequence: TGTGCCAGTAGTATCGGGACAGCTAATGAAAAACTGTTTTTT. This sequence encodes CASSIGTANEKLFF.

This clone has a single count. V is TRBV6-6 and J is TRBJ1-2; D not resolved. Germline values: CDR1 MNHNY, CDR2 SVGAGI (reference sequence). This CDR3 spans 14 amino acids. Trimming left V 0 bases short and J 4 bases short, with 9 bases between. In DNA form, the CDR3 reads TGTGCCAGCAGTTACTCGCCGGAGGGCTATGGCTACACCTTC. Residues: CASSYSPEGYGYTF.

The V gene is TRBV7-2, the J gene TRBJ2-1, with 13 bases that match TRBD2. The CDR3 extends over 15 amino acids. V was clipped by 2 bases and J by 10 bases; unmatched bases: 5. Germline CDR1 SGHTA, CDR2 FQGNSA. In DNA form, the CDR3 reads TGTGCCAGCAGCTTACCGGGACTAGCGGGGATAGAGCAGTTCTTC. The encoded protein is CASSLPGLAGIEQFF.

On this clone: Other DNA sequences of this sample code for an identical CDR3. V is TRBV5-1 and J is TRBJ2-1, with 12 bases identical to TRBD2. The trim removed 2 bases at V and 9 bases at J, leaving 6 bases unmatched. The CDR3 length is 15 residues. The germline gives CDR1 SGHRS, CDR2 YFSETQ. CDR3 sequence: CASSFGLAGGVEQFF. Here the CDR3 DNA reads TGCGCCAGCAGCTTCGGGCTAGCGGGAGGGGTTGAGCAGTTCTTC.

The gene calls are TRBV5-6 and TRBJ2-7; 7 nucleotides align to TRBD1. Germline-derived CDR1 and CDR2 are SGHDT and YYEEEE. The CDR3 consists of 15 residues. V was clipped by 1 base and J by 2 bases; unmatched bases: 6. The CDR3 DNA follows: TGTGCCAGCAGCTTGAGGGACAGTCCTCCCTACGAGCAGTACTTC. Translated: CASSLRDSPPYEQYF.

This clone has a handful of counts. This rearrangement joins TRBV28 to TRBJ2-1; 9 bases are a match to TRBD2. This CDR3 contains 15 residues. CDR1 and CDR2 from the germline V gene are MDHEN and SYDVKM. V was clipped by 8 bases and J by 2 bases; unmatched bases: 7. The CDR3 nucleotides read TGTGCCAGCGAAGGCGGGAGGGGGGCCTACAATGAGCAGTTCTTC. Encoded protein: CASEGGRGAYNEQFF. The full variable domain, with the rest looked up from reference TRBV28 and TRBJ2-1, is DVKVTQSSRYLVKRTGEKVFLECVQDMDHENMFWYRQDPGLGLRLIYFSYDVKMKEKGDIPEGYSVSREKKERFSLILESASTNQTSMYLCASEGGRGAYNEQFFGPGTRLTVL.

The J gene is TRBJ1-1, the V gene TRBV5-1; 7 nucleotides line up with TRBD1. Germline V gene sequence: CDR1 SGHRS, CDR2 YFSETQ. The CDR3 consists of 14 residues. Trimming took 4 bases from V and 0 from J; bases not matched to a gene: 3. CDR3 amino acids: CASSHGQVNTEAFF. CDR3 sequence (DNA): TGCGCCAGCAGCCACGGACAGGTGAACACTGAAGCTTTCTTT.

The chain links TRBV6-6 to TRBJ1-4; D unclear. V gave up 4 bases and J gave up 5 bases, with 14 bases separating them. The CDR3 has 15 residues. Germline CDR1 MNHNY, CDR2 SVGAGI (reference sequence). CDR3 DNA sequence: TGTGCCAGCAGTTTAGACGGGGTTTCGAATGAAAAACTGTTTTTT. Protein product: CASSLDGVSNEKLFF.

V usage is TRBV5-1 and J usage is TRBJ2-5; 7 nucleotides align to TRBD1. CDR3 length: 13 amino acids. The germline V gene has CDR1 SGHRS and CDR2 YFSETQ. With V trimmed by 5 bases and J by 2 bases, 3 bases remained unmatched. The CDR3 sequence is CASRTTGQETQYF. CDR3 DNA sequence: TGCGCCAGCAGGACGACAGGGCAAGAGACCCAGTACTTC.

The chain carries TRBV5-8 and TRBJ1-1; no clear D gene. The germline V gene encodes CDR1 SGHTS and CDR2 YDEGEE. Trimming cost V 3 bases and J 8 bases, with 5 bases left between them. This CDR3 is built from 10 residues. CDR3 nucleotides: TGTGCCAGCAGCTCGTCCGAAGCTTTCTTT. Translating gives CASSSSEAFF.

This sequence joins TRBV11-2 and TRBJ1-1; D is perhaps TRBD1 (6 bases). Trimming cost V 5 bases and J 0 bases, with 16 bases left between them. CDR1 and CDR2 (germline): SGHAT, FQNNGV. The CDR3 sequence is 16 residues long. CDR3 in DNA: TGTGCCAGCAGCGCGGGGGGGCAATTTTTGAACACTGAAGCTTTCTTT. This sequence encodes CASSAGGQFLNTEAFF.

This clone was recorded a few times. One end of the junction varies from germline; a read error may be responsible. Written as DNA, the CDR3 is TGTTCCAGCAGCTTAGTATACGAGCAGTACTTC. It yields the protein CSSSLVYEQYF. The rearrangement joins TRBV7-9 to TRBJ2-7; no firm D call. Germline V gene sequence: CDR1 SEHNR, CDR2 FQNEAQ (reference sequence). The CDR3 is 11 residues long.

This clone came up once. The rearrangement joins TRBV2 to TRBJ2-7; 9 nucleotides match TRBD1. CDR1 is SNHLY, CDR2 FYNNEI, per germline. The V gene end was trimmed by 7 bases and the J gene end by 4 bases; junction bases not matched to a gene: 5. The CDR3 contains 13 residues. The CDR3 reads CASTVQGAYEQYF. The CDR3 DNA follows: TGTGCCAGCACCGTACAGGGGGCTTACGAGCAGTACTTC.

The gene calls are TRBV5-6 and TRBJ2-7; 7 bases map to TRBD1. This CDR3 has 14 residues. The V and J ends lost 4 bases and 2 bases, in that order; junction bases with no gene match: 6. The V gene's germline CDR1 is SGHDT and CDR2 YYEEEE. This chain's CDR3 is CASSPDRKAYEQYF. The CDR3 DNA reads as TGTGCCAGCAGCCCGGACAGGAAAGCCTACGAGCAGTACTTC.

The V call is TRBV5-6, the J call TRBJ2-3, with 9 bases fitting TRBD2. CDR3 length: 14 amino acids. Looked up from germline, CDR1 is SGHDT and CDR2 is YYEEEE. V gave up 4 bases and J gave up 5 bases; unmatched junction bases: 5. The CDR3 bases are TGTGCCAGCAGCAGCGGACTAGCGTTAGATACGCAGTATTTT. It translates to CASSSGLALDTQYF. The full variable domain, with the rest looked up from reference TRBV5-6 and TRBJ2-3, is DAGVTQSPTHLIKTRGQQVTLRCSPKSGHDTVSWYQQALGQGPQFIFQYYEEEERQRGNFPDRFSGHQFPNYSSELNVNALLLGDSALYLCASSSGLALDTQYFGPGTRLTVL.